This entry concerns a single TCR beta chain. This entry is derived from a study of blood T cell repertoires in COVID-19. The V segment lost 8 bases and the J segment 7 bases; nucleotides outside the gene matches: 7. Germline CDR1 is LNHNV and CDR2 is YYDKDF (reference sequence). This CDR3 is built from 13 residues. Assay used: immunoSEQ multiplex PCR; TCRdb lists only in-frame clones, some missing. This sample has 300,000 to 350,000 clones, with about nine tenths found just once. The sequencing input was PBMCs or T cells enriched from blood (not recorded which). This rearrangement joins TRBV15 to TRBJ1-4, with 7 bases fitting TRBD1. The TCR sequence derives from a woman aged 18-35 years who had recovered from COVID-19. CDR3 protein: CATSTGSREKLFF. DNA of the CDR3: TGTGCCACCTCGACAGGGTCTCGTGAAAAACTGTTTTTT.